Listed here are 6 T cell receptor beta chains from one sample, sequenced in a study of spatial heterogeneity in lung cancer. Noted time point: sample taken at primary tumor resection. Study-wide results and limits: Tumor mutation counts were tracked by expanded intratumoral alpha and beta TCR counts.

These receptors are not linked to any known antigen. Using its own MiXCR run on the 5' RACE reads, TCRdb lists one record per CDR3 protein. The sample shows about 9,100 distinct CDR3 sequences, 5.5% to 7% of them seen only once. The sample consisted of lung tumor tissue, taken at surgery. Receptors originate from a female donor with early-stage non-small cell lung cancer.

This clonotype was recorded many times. This chain uses TRBV3-1 with TRBJ2-7, with 8 bases lining up with TRBD1. CDR1 and CDR2 from the germline V gene are LGHDT and YNNKEL (reference sequence). This CDR3 has 15 amino acids. V was clipped by 4 bases and J by 0 bases; unmatched bases: 5. The CDR3 is CASSLRQGNSYEQYF. The CDR3 DNA reads TGTGCCAGCAGCCTCCGACAGGGGAACTCCTACGAGCAGTACTTC.

This clonotype appeared many times. The chain uses TRBV9 and TRBJ1-5; D remains ambiguous. V was clipped by 1 base and J by 3 bases, with 5 bases between them. The CDR3 has 13 residues. Germline CDR1 reads SGDLS; CDR2 reads YYNGEE. CDR3 bases: TGTGCCAGCAGCGTATCCCCCAATCAGCCCCAGCATTTT. This translates into CASSVSPNQPQHF.

The V call is TRBV9, the J call TRBJ1-1, with 7 bases matching TRBD1. CDR1 and CDR2 from the germline V gene are SGDLS and YYNGEE. V lost 6 bases, J lost 3 bases, and 17 bases stayed unmatched. The CDR3 sequence is 17 residues long. For the CDR3, the DNA is TGTGCCAGCACCAAGTGGAGGGGGCCTGGAGGAGACACTGAAGCTTTCTTT. This sequence encodes CASTKWRGPGGDTEAFF.

This chain links TRBV28 with TRBJ1-6; 7 bases fit TRBD1. CDR1 is MDHEN, CDR2 SYDVKM, per germline. V was pared by 6 bases and J by 0 bases, with 5 bases of the junction left unmatched. The CDR3 is made up of 16 amino acids. In nucleotides, the CDR3 is TGTGCCAGCAGGCCGACAGGGAGCTCCTATAATTCACCCCTCCACTTT. It encodes CASRPTGSSYNSPLHF. Full variable domain (remainder filled in from reference TRBV28 and TRBJ1-6): DVKVTQSSRYLVKRTGEKVFLECVQDMDHENMFWYRQDPGLGLRLIYFSYDVKMKEKGDIPEGYSVSREKKERFSLILESASTNQTSMYLCASRPTGSSYNSPLHFGNGTRLTVT.

The V gene is TRBV2, the J gene TRBJ2-1, with TRBD2 matching 11 bases. CDR1 and CDR2 from the germline V gene are SNHLY and FYNNEI. This CDR3 spans 14 amino acids. V dropped 9 bases and J dropped 7; count of bases not matched to a gene: 8. CDR3 DNA sequence: TGTGCCAGTGGCGGACTAGCGGGTTGGAATGAGCAGTTCTTC. It yields the protein CASGGLAGWNEQFF.

The chain is built from TRBV6-2 or TRBV6-3 and TRBJ2-5; the match to TRBD1 covers 9 bases. The J segment lost 9 bases and the V segment lost 4 bases, leaving 9 bases of the junction unmatched. CDR3 length: 14 residues. The V gene's germline CDR1 is MNHEY and CDR2 SVGEGT. CDR3 nucleotides: TGTGCCAGCAGTTCATTGGCGACAGGGGGTCCCCAGTACTTC. Its protein product is CASSSLATGGPQYF.